The 7 T cell receptor beta chains presented below share a single source sample, sequenced in a study of blood T cell repertoires in COVID-19. Clones were sequenced by immunoSEQ multiplex PCR, and TCRdb holds only the in-frame ones, with some missing. The profile shows roughly 70,000 clones, around 86% of them singletons. The specimen was peripheral blood. The receptors shown here come from a man between 65 and 85 years old with active COVID-19.

The gene calls are TRBV11-2 and TRBJ2-2; D is undetermined. Germline assignment: CDR1 SGHAT and CDR2 FQNNGV. The V and J ends lost 5 bases and 6 bases respectively, with 19 bases between them. This CDR3 comprises 16 residues. Written as DNA, the CDR3 is TGTGCCAGCAGCCTGGGCTGGGCCCTCCCGCCCGGGGAGCTGTTTTTT. Translating gives CASSLGWALPPGELFF.

The chain uses TRBV5-1 and TRBJ1-5; the D gene is possibly TRBD1 (5 bases). The CDR3 is made up of 14 amino acids. Germline CDR1 reads SGHRS; CDR2 reads YFSETQ. Trimming pared 4 bases from V and 7 bases from J, leaving 15 bases between. The CDR3 region has the DNA TGCGCCAGCAGCCCCCAGGGTTCGGAGCAGCCCCAGCATTTT. It encodes CASSPQGSEQPQHF.

The V gene is TRBV2, the J gene TRBJ2-5; the match to TRBD2 covers 8 bases. The CDR3 is 13 residues long. Germline CDR1 and CDR2: SNHLY and FYNNEI. V lost 4 bases to trimming and J lost 7 bases; unmatched junction nucleotides: 5. The CDR3: CASSGPAGGTQYF. As DNA, the CDR3 is TGTGCCAGCAGTGGTCCGGCGGGGGGGACCCAGTACTTC. Full variable domain (rest looked up from reference TRBV2 and TRBJ2-5): EPEVTQTPSHQVTQMGQEVILRCVPISNHLYFYWYRQILGQKVEFLVSFYNNEISEKSEIFDDQFSVERPDGSNFTLKIRSTKLEDSAMYFCASSGPAGGTQYFGPGTRLLVL.

The chain recombines TRBV30 with TRBJ2-5; 9 nucleotides align to TRBD1. The CDR3 contains 18 residues. Germline CDR1 GTSNPN, CDR2 SVGIG (reference sequence). Germline trimming cut 0 bases from V and 2 bases from J; bases unmatched to any gene: 13. The CDR3 coding sequence is TGTGCCTGGAGTGTGGGCACAGGGGGCGCGGGTAGGCAAGAGACCCAGTACTTC. This sequence encodes CAWSVGTGGAGRQETQYF.

The gene calls are TRBV5-1 and TRBJ2-3, with 9 bases lining up with TRBD2. Per germline, CDR1 SGHRS and CDR2 YFSETQ. The CDR3 runs 14 residues. V lost 4 bases to trimming and J lost 4 bases; unmatched junction nucleotides: 4. This CDR3 is CASSPGLASDTQYF. The CDR3 DNA sequence: TGCGCCAGCAGCCCCGGACTAGCGTCAGATACGCAGTATTTT.

J is TRBJ1-3 and V is TRBV3-1 (or the pseudogene TRBV3-2); tentative D call: TRBD1 (6 bases). This CDR3 spans 14 amino acids. With 2 bases removed from V and 4 bases from J, the gap between germline ends came to 9 bases. Germline loops: CDR1 LGHDT, CDR2 YNNKEL (reference sequence). The CDR3 region is CASSQQGTGNTIYF. The DNA of the CDR3 is TGTGCCAGCAGCCAACAGGGGACCGGAAACACCATATATTTT.

The chain uses TRBV7-8 and TRBJ1-2; weak D call: TRBD1 (5 bases). Germline CDR1 is SGHVS and CDR2 is FQNEAQ. V gave up 0 bases and J gave up 2 bases, with 16 bases separating them. The CDR3 is 17 amino acids. CDR3 coding DNA: TGTGCCAGCAGCTTAGCGGGCAGGGTGGGCCTAAACTATGGCTACACCTTC. Translation gives CASSLAGRVGLNYGYTF.